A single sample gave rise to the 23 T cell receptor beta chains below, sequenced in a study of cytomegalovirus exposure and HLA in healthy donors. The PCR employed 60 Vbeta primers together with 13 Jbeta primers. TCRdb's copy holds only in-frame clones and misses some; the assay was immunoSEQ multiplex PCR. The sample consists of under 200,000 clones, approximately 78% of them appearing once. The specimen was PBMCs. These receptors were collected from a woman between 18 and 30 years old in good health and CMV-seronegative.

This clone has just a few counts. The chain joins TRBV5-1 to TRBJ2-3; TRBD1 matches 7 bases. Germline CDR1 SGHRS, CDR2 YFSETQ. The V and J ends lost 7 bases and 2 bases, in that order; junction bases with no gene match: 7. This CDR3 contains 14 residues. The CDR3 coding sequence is TGCGCCAGCGGGGGACAGTACTTCACAGATACGCAGTATTTT. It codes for CASGGQYFTDTQYF.

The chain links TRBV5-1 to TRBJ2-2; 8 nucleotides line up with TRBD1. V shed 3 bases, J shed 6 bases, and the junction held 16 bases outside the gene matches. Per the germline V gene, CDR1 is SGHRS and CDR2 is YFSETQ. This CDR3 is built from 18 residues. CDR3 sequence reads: CASSWVISGGPWAGELFF. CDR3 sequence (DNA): TGCGCCAGCAGCTGGGTCATATCAGGGGGCCCATGGGCCGGGGAGCTGTTTTTT.

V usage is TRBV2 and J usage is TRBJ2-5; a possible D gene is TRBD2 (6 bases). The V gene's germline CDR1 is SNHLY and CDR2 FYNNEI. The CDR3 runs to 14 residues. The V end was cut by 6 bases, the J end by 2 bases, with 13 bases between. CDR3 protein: CASRVSLAQETQYF. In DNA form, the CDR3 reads TGTGCCAGCAGGGTCTCCCTAGCGCAAGAGACCCAGTACTTC.

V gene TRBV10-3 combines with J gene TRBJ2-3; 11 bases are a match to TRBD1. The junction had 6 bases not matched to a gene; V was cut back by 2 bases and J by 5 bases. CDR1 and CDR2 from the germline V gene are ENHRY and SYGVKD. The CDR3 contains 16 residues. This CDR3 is CAISEAGQGVLDTQYF. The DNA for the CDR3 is TGTGCCATCAGTGAGGCGGGACAGGGGGTCTTAGATACGCAGTATTTT.

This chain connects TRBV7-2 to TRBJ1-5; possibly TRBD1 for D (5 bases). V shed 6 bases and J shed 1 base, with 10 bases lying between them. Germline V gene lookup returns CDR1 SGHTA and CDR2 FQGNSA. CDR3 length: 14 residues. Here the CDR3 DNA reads TGTGCCAGCAGGCAGGGAACCAGCAATCAGCCCCAGCATTTT. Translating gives CASRQGTSNQPQHF.

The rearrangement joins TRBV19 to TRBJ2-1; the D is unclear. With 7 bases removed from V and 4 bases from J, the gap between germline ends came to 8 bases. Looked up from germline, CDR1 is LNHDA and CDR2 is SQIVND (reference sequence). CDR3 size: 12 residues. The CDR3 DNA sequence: TGTGCCAGTAACGACGGGTACAATGAGCAGTTCTTC. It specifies CASNDGYNEQFF.

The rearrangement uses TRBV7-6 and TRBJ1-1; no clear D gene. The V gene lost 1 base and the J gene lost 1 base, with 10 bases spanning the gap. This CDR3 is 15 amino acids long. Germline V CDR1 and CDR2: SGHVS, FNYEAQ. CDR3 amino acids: CASSLDTYGNTEAFF. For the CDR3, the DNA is TGTGCCAGCAGCTTAGATACTTATGGGAACACTGAAGCTTTCTTT.

CDR3 amino acids: CASSYRDSRNTIYF. In nucleotides, the CDR3 is TGTGCCAGCAGTTATCGGGACAGCCGAAACACCATATATTTT. This chain connects TRBV6-5 to TRBJ1-3; 7 bases agree with TRBD1. This CDR3 contains 14 residues. The J segment lost 5 bases and the V segment lost 3 bases, leaving 4 bases of the junction unmatched. Germline V CDR1 and CDR2: MNHEY, SVGAGI.

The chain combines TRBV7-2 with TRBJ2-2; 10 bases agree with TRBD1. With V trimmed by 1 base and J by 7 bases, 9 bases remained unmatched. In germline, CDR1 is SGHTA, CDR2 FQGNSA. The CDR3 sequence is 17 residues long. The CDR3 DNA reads TGTGCCAGCAGCTTAGAACTAGACAGGGGGCGAAGCGGGGAGCTGTTTTTT. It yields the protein CASSLELDRGRSGELFF.

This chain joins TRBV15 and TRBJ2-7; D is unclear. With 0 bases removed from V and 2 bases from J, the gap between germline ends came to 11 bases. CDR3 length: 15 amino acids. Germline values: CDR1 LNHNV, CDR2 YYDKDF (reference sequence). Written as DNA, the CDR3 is TGTGCCACCAGCAGAGATTATGGTTCTACCTACGAGCAGTACTTC. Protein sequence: CATSRDYGSTYEQYF. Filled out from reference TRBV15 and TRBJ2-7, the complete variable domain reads DAMVIQNPRYQVTQFGKPVTLSCSQTLNHNVMYWYQQKSSQAPKLLFHYYDKDFNNEADTPDNFQSRRPNTSFCFLDIRSPGLGDTAMYLCATSRDYGSTYEQYFGPGTRLTVT.

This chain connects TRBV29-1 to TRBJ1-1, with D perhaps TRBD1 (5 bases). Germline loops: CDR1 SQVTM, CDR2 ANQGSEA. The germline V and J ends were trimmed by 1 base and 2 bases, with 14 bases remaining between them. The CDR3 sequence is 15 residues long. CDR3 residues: CSVEVPGWQNTEAFF. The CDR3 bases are TGCAGCGTTGAAGTTCCAGGGTGGCAAAACACTGAAGCTTTCTTT.

The CDR3, as DNA: TGTGCCAGCAGCTTGAGGGGGGGACTATCGGATTCGGACGAGCAGTACTTC. Its translation: CASSLRGGLSDSDEQYF. The chain joins TRBV5-4 to TRBJ2-7; D might be TRBD2 (7 bases). V was clipped by 1 base and J by 5 bases, with 22 bases between them. The germline V gene has CDR1 SGHNT and CDR2 YYREEE (reference sequence). The CDR3 is 17 residues long.

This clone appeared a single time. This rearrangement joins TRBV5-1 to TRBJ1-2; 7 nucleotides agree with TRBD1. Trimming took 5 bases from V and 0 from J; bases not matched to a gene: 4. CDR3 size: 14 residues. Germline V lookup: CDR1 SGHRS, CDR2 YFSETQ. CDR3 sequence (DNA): TGCGCCAGCAGACAGGGGACCACTAACTATGGCTACACCTTC. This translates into CASRQGTTNYGYTF. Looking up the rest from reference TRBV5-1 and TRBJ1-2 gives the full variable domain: KAGVTQTPRYLIKTRGQQVTLSCSPISGHRSVSWYQQTPGQGLQFLFEYFSETQRNKGNFPGRFSGRQFSNSRSEMNVSTLELGDSALYLCASRQGTTNYGYTFGSGTRLTVV.

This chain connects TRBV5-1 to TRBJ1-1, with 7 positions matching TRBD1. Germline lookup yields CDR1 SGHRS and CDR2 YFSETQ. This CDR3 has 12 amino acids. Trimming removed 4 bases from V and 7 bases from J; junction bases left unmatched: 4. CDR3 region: CASSRGQSEAFF. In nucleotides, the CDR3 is TGCGCCAGCAGCCGGGGACAGAGTGAAGCTTTCTTT. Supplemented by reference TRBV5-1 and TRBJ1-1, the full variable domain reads KAGVTQTPRYLIKTRGQQVTLSCSPISGHRSVSWYQQTPGQGLQFLFEYFSETQRNKGNFPGRFSGRQFSNSRSEMNVSTLELGDSALYLCASSRGQSEAFFGQGTRLTVV.

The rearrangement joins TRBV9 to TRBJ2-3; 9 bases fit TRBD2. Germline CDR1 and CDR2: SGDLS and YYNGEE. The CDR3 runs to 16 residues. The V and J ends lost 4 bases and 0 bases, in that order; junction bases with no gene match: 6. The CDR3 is CASSFGTSSSTDTQYF. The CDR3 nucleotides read TGTGCCAGCAGCTTTGGGACTAGCTCTAGCACAGATACGCAGTATTTT. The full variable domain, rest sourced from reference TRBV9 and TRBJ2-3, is DSGVTQTPKHLITATGQRVTLRCSPRSGDLSVYWYQQSLDQGLQFLIQYYNGEERAKGNILERFSAQQFPDLHSELNLSSLELGDSALYFCASSFGTSSSTDTQYFGPGTRLTVL.

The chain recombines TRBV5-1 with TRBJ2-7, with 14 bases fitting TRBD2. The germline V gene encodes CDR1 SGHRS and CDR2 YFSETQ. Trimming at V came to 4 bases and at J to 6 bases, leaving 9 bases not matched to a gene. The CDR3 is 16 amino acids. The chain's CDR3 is CASSQGLAGAATEQYF. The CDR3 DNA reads TGCGCCAGCAGCCAGGGACTAGCGGGGGCGGCTACCGAGCAGTACTTC.

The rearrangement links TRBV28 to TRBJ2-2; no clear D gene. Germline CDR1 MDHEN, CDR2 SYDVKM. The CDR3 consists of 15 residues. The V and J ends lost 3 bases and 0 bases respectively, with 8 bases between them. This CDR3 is CASSFGSANTGELFF. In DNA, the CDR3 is TGTGCCAGCAGTTTTGGCAGCGCGAACACCGGGGAGCTGTTTTTT.

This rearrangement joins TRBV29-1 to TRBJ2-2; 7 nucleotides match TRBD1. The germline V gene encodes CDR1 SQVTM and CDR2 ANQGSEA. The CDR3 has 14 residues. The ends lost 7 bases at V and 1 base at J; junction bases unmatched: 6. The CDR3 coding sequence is TGCAGCGCACGGACAGGCGAGAACACCGGGGAGCTGTTTTTT. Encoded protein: CSARTGENTGELFF.

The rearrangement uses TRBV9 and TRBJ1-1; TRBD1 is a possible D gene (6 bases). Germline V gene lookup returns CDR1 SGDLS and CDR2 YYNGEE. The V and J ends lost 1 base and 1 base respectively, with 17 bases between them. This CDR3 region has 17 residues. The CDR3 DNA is TGTGCCAGCAGCGTAATCGGGGGGCGGTGGGGGAACACTGAAGCTTTCTTT. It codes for CASSVIGGRWGNTEAFF.

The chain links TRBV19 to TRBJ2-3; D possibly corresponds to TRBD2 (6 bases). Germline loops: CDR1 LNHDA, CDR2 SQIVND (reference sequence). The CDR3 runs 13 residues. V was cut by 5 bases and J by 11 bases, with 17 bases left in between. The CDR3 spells CASSSRTTGGQYF. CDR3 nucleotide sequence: TGTGCCAGTAGTTCCCGGACTACAGGAGGGCAGTATTTT.

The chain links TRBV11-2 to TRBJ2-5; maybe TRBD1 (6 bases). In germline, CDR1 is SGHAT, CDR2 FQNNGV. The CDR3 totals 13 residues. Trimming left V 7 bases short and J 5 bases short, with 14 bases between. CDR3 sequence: CASTQGQLETQYF. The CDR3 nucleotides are TGTGCCAGCACCCAGGGGCAATTGGAGACCCAGTACTTC.

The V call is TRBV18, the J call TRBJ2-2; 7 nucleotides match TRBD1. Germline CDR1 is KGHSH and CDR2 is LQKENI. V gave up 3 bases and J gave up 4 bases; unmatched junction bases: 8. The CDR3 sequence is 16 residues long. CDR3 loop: CASSPLTGTVTGELFF. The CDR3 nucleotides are TGTGCCAGCTCACCGCTGACCGGGACAGTCACCGGGGAGCTGTTTTTT.

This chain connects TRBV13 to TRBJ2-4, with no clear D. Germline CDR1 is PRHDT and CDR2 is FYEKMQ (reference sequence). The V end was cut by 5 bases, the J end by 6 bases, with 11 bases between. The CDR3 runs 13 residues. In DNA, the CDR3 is TGTGCCAGCAGCCAAACCGAGAGAAACATTCAGTACTTC. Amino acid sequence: CASSQTERNIQYF. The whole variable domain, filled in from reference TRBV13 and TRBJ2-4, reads AAGVIQSPRHLIKEKRETATLKCYPIPRHDTVYWYQQGPGQDPQFLISFYEKMQSDKGSIPDRFSAQQFSDYHSELNMSSLELGDSALYFCASSQTERNIQYFGAGTRLSVL.